The following is a T cell receptor beta chain sequence with its context. Its antigen is unknown. Expressed TCRB transcripts were sequenced after all isolated RNA was converted to cDNA. Generated by immunoSEQ multiplex PCR, the TCRdb table keeps only in-frame clones and is missing some. The profile shows roughly 450,000 clones, approximately 10% of them singletons. These data come from a study of beta chain features in type 1 diabetes. Background on the study: Patients were similar to healthy donors in age and gender (as well as in cell yields). Notes on the study in general: In type 1 diabetes patients, VDJ junctions had fewer insertions; deletions at these junctions were more frequent. Patients with Type 1 diabetes showed moderately but significantly shorter TCRB CDR3s in all four CD4+ subsets.

The sequencing input was naive CD4+ T cells from blood. The clonotype originates from a woman younger than 30 in good health.

CDR3 in DNA: TGTGCCAGCCATCCGGGACTAGCGCACAATGAGCAGTTCTTC. The encoded protein is CASHPGLAHNEQFF. The rearrangement links TRBV9 to TRBJ2-1; 10 bases are shared with TRBD2. This CDR3 region has 14 residues. Germline trimming cut 7 bases from V and 5 bases from J; bases unmatched to any gene: 6. The germline gives CDR1 SGDLS, CDR2 YYNGEE.